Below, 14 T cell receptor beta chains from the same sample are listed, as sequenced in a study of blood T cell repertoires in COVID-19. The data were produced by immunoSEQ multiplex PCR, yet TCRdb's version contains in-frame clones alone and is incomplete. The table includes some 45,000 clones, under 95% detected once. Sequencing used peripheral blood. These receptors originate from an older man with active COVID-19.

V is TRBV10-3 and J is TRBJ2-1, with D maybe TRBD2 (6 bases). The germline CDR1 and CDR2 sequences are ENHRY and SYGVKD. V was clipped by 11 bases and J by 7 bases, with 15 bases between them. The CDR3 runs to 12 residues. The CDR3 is CASAGAGNEQFF. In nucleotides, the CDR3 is TGTGCCTCAGCCGGTGCGGGGAATGAGCAGTTCTTC.

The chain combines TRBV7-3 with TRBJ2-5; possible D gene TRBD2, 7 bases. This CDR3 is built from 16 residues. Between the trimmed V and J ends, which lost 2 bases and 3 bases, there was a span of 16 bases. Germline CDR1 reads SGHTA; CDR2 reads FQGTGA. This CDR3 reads CASSLVPGGPEETQYF. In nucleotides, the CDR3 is TGTGCCAGCAGCTTAGTCCCCGGGGGGCCCGAAGAGACCCAGTACTTC.

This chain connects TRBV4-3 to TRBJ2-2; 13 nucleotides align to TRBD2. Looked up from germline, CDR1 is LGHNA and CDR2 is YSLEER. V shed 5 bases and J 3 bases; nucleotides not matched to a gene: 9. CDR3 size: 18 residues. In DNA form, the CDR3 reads TGCGCCAGCAGCAAGACTAGCGGGGGGTATATGGACACCGGGGAGCTGTTTTTT. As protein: CASSKTSGGYMDTGELFF.

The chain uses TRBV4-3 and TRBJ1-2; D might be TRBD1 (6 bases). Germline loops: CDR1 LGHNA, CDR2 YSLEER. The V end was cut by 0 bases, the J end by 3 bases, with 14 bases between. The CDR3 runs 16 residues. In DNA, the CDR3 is TGCGCCAGCAGCCAAGATCCTACAGGGAGGGACTATGGCTACACCTTC. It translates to CASSQDPTGRDYGYTF.

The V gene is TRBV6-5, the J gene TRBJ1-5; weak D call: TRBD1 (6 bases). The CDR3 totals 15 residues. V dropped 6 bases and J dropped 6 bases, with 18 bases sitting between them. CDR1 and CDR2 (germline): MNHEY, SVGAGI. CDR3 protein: CASSPGVQGGQPQHF. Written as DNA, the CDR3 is TGTGCCAGCAGCCCAGGGGTACAGGGCGGTCAGCCCCAGCATTTT.

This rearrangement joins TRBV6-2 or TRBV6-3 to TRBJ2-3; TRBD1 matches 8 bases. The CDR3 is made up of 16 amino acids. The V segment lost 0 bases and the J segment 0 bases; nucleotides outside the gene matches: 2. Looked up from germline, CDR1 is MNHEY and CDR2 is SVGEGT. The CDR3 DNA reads TGTGCCAGCAGTTACTCTGACAGGGGAAGCACAGATACGCAGTATTTT. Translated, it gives CASSYSDRGSTDTQYF.

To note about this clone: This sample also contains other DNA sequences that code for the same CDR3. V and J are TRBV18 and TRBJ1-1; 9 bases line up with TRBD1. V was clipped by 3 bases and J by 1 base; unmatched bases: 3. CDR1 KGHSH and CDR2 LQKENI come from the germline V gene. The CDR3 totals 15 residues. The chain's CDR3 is CASSPAGQGNTEAFF. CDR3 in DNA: TGTGCCAGCTCACCGGCGGGACAGGGGAACACTGAAGCTTTCTTT.

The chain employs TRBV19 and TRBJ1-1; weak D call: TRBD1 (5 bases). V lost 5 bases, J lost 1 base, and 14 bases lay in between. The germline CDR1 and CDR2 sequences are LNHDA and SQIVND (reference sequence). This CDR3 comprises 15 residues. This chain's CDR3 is CASSAAGPPNTEAFF. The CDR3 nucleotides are TGTGCCAGTAGTGCCGCGGGACCCCCGAACACTGAAGCTTTCTTT.

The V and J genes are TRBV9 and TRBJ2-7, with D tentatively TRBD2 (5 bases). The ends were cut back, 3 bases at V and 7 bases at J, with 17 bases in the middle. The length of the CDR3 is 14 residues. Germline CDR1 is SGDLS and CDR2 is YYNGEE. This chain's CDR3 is CASSETTWTGEQYF. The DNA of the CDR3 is TGTGCCAGCAGCGAGACGACATGGACGGGAGAGCAGTACTTC.

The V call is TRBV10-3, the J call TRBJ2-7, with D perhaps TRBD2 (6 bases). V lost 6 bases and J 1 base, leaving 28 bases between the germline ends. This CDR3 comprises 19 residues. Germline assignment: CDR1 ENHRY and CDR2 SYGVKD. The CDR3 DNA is TGTGCCATCAGCAAACTGGCCACCCGGGGACTCCACGGATCCTACGAGCAGTACTTC. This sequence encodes CAISKLATRGLHGSYEQYF.

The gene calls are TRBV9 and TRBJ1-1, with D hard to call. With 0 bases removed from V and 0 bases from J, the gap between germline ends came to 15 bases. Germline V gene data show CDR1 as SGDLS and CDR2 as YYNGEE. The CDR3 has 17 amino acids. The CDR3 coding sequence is TGTGCCAGCAGCGTAGACGGCTTGACATTAGTGAACACTGAAGCTTTCTTT. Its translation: CASSVDGLTLVNTEAFF. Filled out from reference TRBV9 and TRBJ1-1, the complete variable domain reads DSGVTQTPKHLITATGQRVTLRCSPRSGDLSVYWYQQSLDQGLQFLIQYYNGEERAKGNILERFSAQQFPDLHSELNLSSLELGDSALYFCASSVDGLTLVNTEAFFGQGTRLTVV.

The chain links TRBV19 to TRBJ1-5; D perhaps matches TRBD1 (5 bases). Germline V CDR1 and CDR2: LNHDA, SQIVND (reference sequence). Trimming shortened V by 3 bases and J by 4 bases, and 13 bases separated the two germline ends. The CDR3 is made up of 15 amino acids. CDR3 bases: TGTGCCAGTAGTATGGGGCAGAAACTTAATCAGCCCCAGCATTTT. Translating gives CASSMGQKLNQPQHF.

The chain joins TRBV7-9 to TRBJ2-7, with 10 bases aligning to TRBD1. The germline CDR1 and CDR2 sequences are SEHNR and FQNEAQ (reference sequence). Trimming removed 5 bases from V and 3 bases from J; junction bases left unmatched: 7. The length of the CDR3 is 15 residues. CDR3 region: CASSLPTGGIYEQYF. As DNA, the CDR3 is TGTGCCAGCAGCCTCCCGACAGGGGGCATCTACGAGCAGTACTTC.

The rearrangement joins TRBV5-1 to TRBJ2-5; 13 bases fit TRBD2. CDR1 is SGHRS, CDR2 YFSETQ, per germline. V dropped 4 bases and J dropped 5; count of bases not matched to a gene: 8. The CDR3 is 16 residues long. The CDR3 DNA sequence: TGCGCCAGCAGCCTAGGGACTAGCGGGGTGGTGGAGACCCAGTACTTC. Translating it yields CASSLGTSGVVETQYF.